This T cell receptor (beta chain) originates from a study of T cell responses to AZD1222 COVID-19 vaccine. Germline V CDR1 and CDR2: SGHTA, FQGTGA. This CDR3 comprises 15 residues. With V trimmed by 4 bases and J by 6 bases, 9 bases remained unmatched. Points from the study as a whole: At baseline, seropositivity was found in only a handful of AZD1222 recipients.

Assay: immunoSEQ multiplex PCR; the TCRdb copy retains only in-frame clones and omits some. The profile shows tens of thousands of clones, roughly 90% of them singletons. On this clone itself: No antigen is known for it.

The sequenced sample was peripheral blood, obtained on day 0 of AZD1222 vaccination. J is TRBJ2-1 and V is TRBV7-3, with TRBD2 matching 7 bases. This TCR came from an adult in good health. CDR3 DNA sequence: TGTGCCAGCAGCTCCGTCGATGGGAGGGTCAATGAGCAGTTCTTC. This translates into CASSSVDGRVNEQFF.